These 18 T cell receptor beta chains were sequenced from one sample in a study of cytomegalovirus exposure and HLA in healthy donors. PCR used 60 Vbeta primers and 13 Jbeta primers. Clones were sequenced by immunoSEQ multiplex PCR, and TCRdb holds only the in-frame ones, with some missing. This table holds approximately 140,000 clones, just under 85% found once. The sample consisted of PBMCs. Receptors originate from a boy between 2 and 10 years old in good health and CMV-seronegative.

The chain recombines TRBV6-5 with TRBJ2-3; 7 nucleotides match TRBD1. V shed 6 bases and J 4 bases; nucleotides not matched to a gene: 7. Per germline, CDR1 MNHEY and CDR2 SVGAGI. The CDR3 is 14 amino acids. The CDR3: CASSRDSESDTQYF. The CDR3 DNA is TGTGCCAGCAGCCGGGACAGCGAATCAGATACGCAGTATTTT.

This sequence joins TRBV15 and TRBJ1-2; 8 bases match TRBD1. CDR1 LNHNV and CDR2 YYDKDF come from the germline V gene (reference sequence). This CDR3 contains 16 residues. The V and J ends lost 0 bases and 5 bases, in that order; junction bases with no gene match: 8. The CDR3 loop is CATSRDAAGGFYGYTF. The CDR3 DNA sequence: TGTGCCACCAGCAGAGATGCGGCAGGGGGCTTTTATGGCTACACCTTC.

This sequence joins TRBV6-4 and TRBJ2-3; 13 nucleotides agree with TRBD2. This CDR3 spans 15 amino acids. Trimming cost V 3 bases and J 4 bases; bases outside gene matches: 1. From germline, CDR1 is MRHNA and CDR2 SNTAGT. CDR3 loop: CASSDTSGGADTQYF. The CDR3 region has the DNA TGTGCCAGCAGTGATACTAGCGGGGGGGCAGATACGCAGTATTTT.

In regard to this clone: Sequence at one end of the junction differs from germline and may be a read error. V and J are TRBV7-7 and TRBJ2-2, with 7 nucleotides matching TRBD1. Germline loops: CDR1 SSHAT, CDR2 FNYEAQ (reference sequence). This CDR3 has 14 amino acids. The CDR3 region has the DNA TGTGCTAGCAGCACCCGACAGGGAATAGGGGAGCTGTCTTTT. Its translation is CASSTRQGIGELSF.

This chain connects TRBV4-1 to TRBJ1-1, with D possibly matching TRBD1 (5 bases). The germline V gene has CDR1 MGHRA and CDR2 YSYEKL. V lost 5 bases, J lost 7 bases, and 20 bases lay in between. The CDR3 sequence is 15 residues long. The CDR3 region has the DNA TGCGCCAGCAGCTCCCCGTGGGGGGGGTGGAATGAAGCTTTCTTT. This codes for CASSSPWGGWNEAFF.

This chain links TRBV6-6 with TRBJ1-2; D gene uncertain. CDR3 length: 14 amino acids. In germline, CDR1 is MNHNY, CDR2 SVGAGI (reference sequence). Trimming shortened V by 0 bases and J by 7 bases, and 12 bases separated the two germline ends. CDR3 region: CASSYSRLTSGYTF. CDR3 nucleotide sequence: TGTGCCAGCAGTTACTCGAGGCTTACAAGTGGCTACACCTTC.

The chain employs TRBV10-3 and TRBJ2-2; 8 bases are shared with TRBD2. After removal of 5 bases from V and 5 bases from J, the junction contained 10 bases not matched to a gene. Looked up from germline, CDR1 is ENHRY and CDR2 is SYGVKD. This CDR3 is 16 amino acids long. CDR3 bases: TGTGCCATCAGTACACTACCGGGACTAGAAACCGGGGAGCTGTTTTTT. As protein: CAISTLPGLETGELFF.

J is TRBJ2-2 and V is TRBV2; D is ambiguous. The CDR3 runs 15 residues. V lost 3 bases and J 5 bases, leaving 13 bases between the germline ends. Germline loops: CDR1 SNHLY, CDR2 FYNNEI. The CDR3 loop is CASSERRQRTGELFF. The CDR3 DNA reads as TGTGCCAGCAGTGAGCGCCGACAACGGACCGGGGAGCTGTTTTTT.

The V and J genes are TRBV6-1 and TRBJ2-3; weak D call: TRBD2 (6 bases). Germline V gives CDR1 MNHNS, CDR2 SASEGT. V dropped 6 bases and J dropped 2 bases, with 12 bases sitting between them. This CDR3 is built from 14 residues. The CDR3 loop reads CASSPGLSTDTQYF. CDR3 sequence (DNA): TGTGCCAGCAGCCCGGGACTCTCCACAGATACGCAGTATTTT.

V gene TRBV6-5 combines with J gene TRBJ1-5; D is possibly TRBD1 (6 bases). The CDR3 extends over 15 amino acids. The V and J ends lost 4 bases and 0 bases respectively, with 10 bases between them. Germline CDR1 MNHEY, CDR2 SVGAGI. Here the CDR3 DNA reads TGTGCCAGCAGTTTCACAGGGAATAGCAATCAGCCCCAGCATTTT. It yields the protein CASSFTGNSNQPQHF.

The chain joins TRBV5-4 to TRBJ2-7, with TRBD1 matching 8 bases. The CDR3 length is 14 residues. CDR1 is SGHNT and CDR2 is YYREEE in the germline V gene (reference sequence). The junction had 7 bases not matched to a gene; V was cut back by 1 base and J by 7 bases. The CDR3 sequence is CASSLSPTGGEQYF. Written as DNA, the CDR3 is TGTGCCAGCAGCTTGTCGCCTACAGGGGGGGAGCAGTACTTC.

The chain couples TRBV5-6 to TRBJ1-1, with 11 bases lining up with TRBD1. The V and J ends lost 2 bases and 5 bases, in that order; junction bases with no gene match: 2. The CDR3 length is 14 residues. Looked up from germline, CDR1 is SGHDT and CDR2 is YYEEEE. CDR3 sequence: CASSFGTGGTEAFF. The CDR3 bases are TGTGCCAGCAGCTTCGGGACAGGGGGGACTGAAGCTTTCTTT.

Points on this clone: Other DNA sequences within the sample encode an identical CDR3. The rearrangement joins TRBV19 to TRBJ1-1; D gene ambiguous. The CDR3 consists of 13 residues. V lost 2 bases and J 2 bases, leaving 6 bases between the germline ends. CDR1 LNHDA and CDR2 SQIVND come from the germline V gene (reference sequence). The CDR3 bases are TGTGCCAGTAGTATAAACAGTAACACTGAAGCTTTCTTT. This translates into CASSINSNTEAFF.

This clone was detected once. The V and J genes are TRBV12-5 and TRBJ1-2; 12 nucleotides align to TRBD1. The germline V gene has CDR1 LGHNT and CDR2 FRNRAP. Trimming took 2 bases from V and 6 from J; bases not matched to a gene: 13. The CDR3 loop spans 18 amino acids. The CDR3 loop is CASGLPDVLGTGGNGYTF. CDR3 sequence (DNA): TGTGCTAGTGGTTTGCCGGACGTACTGGGGACAGGGGGCAATGGCTACACCTTC.

Written as DNA, the CDR3 is TGTGCCAGCAGCCAGTCCCGGGACAGGGAATTGTTTTTT. This codes for CASSQSRDRELFF. This chain joins TRBV7-3 and TRBJ2-2; 9 nucleotides align to TRBD1. V was clipped by 5 bases and J by 15 bases; unmatched bases: 10. The CDR3 is 13 amino acids. The germline CDR1 and CDR2 sequences are SGHTA and FQGTGA. The variable domain in full, with the rest retrieved from reference TRBV7-3 and TRBJ2-2, is GAGVSQTPSNKVTEKGKYVELRCDPISGHTALYWYRQSLGQGPEFLIYFQGTGAADDSGLPNDRFFAVRPEGSVSTLKIQRTERGDSAVYLCASSQSRDRELFFGEGSRLTVL.

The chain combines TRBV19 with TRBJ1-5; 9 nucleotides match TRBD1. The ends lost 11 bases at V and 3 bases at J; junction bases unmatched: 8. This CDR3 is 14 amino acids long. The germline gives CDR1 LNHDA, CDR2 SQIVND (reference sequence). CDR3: CACTGGWSNQPQHF. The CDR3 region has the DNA TGTGCCTGCACAGGGGGCTGGTCCAATCAGCCCCAGCATTTT.

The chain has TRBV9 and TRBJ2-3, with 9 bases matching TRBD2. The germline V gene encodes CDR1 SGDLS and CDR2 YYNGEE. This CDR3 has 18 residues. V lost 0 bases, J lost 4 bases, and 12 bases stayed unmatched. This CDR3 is CASSVASGGRAGADTQYF. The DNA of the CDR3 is TGTGCCAGCAGCGTAGCCTCTGGCGGGAGGGCCGGTGCAGATACGCAGTATTTT.

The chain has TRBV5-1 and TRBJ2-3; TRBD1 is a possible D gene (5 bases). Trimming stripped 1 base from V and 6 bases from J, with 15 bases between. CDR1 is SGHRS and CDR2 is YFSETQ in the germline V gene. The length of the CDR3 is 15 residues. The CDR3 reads CASSLSWGGSDTQYF. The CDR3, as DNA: TGCGCCAGCAGCTTGAGCTGGGGCGGAAGCGATACGCAGTATTTT.